This T cell receptor (beta chain) was identified in a study of OX40 agonist ivuxolimab in advanced cancers. General study findings and limits: On average, CD8+ T cells showed a greater number of expanded clones than CD4+.

Using immunoSEQ multiplex PCR, the repertoire was profiled, and TCRdb retains in-frame clones only, with some absent. The table records tens of thousands of clones, 90% to 95% of them present only once. The V gene's germline CDR1 is MNHNS and CDR2 SASEGT. There are 14 residues in the CDR3. Trimming at V came to 4 bases and at J to 2 bases, leaving 3 bases not matched to a gene. As concerns this clone: What it recognizes is unknown.

Sequenced here: CD4+ or CD8+ T cells sorted from blood, sampled in a trial of the OX40 agonist ivuxolimab. This clonotype was obtained from an adult with an advanced solid tumor such as melanoma, head and neck, liver or kidney cancer. The chain recombines TRBV6-1 with TRBJ2-3; 7 nucleotides align to TRBD1. CDR3 residues: CASSATGYTDTQYF. The CDR3, as DNA: TGTGCCAGCAGTGCGACAGGGTACACAGATACGCAGTATTTT.